The 9 T cell receptor beta chains presented below share a single source sample, sequenced in a study of blood T cell repertoires in COVID-19. TCRdb keeps only in-frame clones here, not all; method: immunoSEQ multiplex PCR. The data contain 250,000 to 300,000 clones, about nine tenths of them singletons. The material sequenced was peripheral blood. The origin of the receptors is a woman in her 30s with COVID-19, enrolled during active disease.

The chain links TRBV3-1 (or the pseudogene TRBV3-2) to TRBJ2-5; 16 bases are a match to TRBD2. CDR3 size: 17 residues. Per the germline V gene, CDR1 is LGHDT and CDR2 is YNNKEL (reference sequence). V gave up 3 bases and J gave up 2 bases; unmatched junction bases: 3. CDR3 in DNA: TGTGCCAGCAGCCATCCGGGACTAGCGGGAGGGCAAGAGACCCAGTACTTC. This sequence encodes CASSHPGLAGGQETQYF.

In the case of this clone: Other DNA sequences in the sample encode the same CDR3. The CDR3 coding sequence is TGTGCCAGCAGCGTGGGACAGGGATATTCACCCCTCCACTTT. It translates to CASSVGQGYSPLHF. The chain joins TRBV9 to TRBJ1-6, with 9 nucleotides matching TRBD1. CDR1 is SGDLS and CDR2 is YYNGEE in the germline V gene. After removal of 2 bases from V and 8 bases from J, the junction contained 2 bases not matched to a gene. CDR3 size: 14 residues.

The rearrangement uses TRBV10-2 and TRBJ1-1; D gene uncertain. The V gene lost 3 bases and the J gene lost 1 base, with 6 bases spanning the gap. The V gene's germline CDR1 is WSHSY and CDR2 SAAADI. This CDR3 is built from 13 residues. DNA of the CDR3: TGCGCCAGCAGTGACGCAGGGAACACTGAAGCTTTCTTT. It yields the protein CASSDAGNTEAFF.

The chain carries TRBV30 and TRBJ2-7; 9 bases line up with TRBD2. CDR3 length: 14 amino acids. Trimming took 0 bases from V and 6 from J; bases not matched to a gene: 6. The germline CDR1 and CDR2 sequences are GTSNPN and SVGIG (reference sequence). The CDR3 DNA sequence: TGTGCCTGGAGTGTACGGGCTAGCGGGACCGAGCAGTACTTC. Translation gives CAWSVRASGTEQYF.

The chain employs TRBV29-1 and TRBJ1-3, with D maybe TRBD1 (5 bases). The germline CDR1 and CDR2 sequences are SQVTM and ANQGSEA. Trimming cost V 2 bases and J 0 bases, with 8 bases left between them. CDR3 length: 14 amino acids. CDR3 in DNA: TGCAGCGTTGAAACGGGGGGCTCTGGAAACACCATATATTTT. Its protein product is CSVETGGSGNTIYF.

This clone was observed a handful of times. The genes are TRBV12-2 and TRBJ2-3; TRBD2, the table's D call, was not compared with the DNA. TRBV12-2 corresponds to a pseudogene. This CDR3 is 17 amino acids long. The CDR3, as DNA: TGTGCAAGTCGCTTAAAACTAGCGGGAGGCCGGGGAGATACGCAGTATTTT. Its protein product is CASRLKLAGGRGDTQYF.

The chain couples TRBV7-2 to TRBJ2-7, with TRBD2 as a possible D gene (6 bases). Germline lookup yields CDR1 SGHTA and CDR2 FQGNSA. This CDR3 region has 16 residues. V was cut by 3 bases and J by 6 bases, with 21 bases left in between. The CDR3: CASSLESGRSTREQYF. CDR3 DNA sequence: TGTGCCAGCAGCTTGGAGTCTGGGAGGTCGACCCGCGAGCAGTACTTC.

The V and J genes are TRBV30 and TRBJ2-3; D call uncertain. V shed 0 bases and J shed 6 bases, with 4 bases lying between them. Germline V lookup: CDR1 GTSNPN, CDR2 SVGIG (reference sequence). This CDR3 spans 11 amino acids. The CDR3 reads CAWSVRDTQYF. In DNA, the CDR3 is TGTGCCTGGAGTGTACGGGATACGCAGTATTTT.

The gene calls are TRBV4-2 and TRBJ1-1; D remains ambiguous. V lost 0 bases and J 0 bases, leaving 8 bases between the germline ends. The length of the CDR3 is 15 residues. Germline CDR1 and CDR2: LGHNA and YNFKEQ. The CDR3 sequence is CASSQEQRLNTEAFF. The CDR3 nucleotides read TGTGCCAGCAGCCAAGAACAGCGGTTGAACACTGAAGCTTTCTTT.